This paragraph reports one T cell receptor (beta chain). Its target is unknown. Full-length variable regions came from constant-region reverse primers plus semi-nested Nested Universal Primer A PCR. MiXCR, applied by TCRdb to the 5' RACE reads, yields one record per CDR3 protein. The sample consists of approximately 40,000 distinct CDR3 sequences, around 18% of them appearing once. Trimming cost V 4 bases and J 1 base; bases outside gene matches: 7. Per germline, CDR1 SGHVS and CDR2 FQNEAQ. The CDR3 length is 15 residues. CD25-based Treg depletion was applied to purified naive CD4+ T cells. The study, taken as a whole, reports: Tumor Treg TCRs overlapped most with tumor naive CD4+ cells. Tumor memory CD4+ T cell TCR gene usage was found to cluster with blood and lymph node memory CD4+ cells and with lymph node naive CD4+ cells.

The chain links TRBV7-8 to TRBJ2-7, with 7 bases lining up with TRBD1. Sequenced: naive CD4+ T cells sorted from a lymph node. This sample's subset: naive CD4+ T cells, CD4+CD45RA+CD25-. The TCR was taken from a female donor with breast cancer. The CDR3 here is CASSSRRDSSYEQYF. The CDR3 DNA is TGTGCCAGCAGCTCCCGTCGGGACAGTTCCTACGAGCAGTACTTC.